These 28 T cell receptor beta chains share one sample of origin, sequenced in a study of T-cell reconstitution after alpha-beta-depleted transplantation in children. A library of TCRbeta sequences, prepared with unique molecular identifiers, was generated. TCRdb used MiXCR to reprocess the PCR reads, holding one entry per CDR3 protein. The sample lists about 200,000 distinct CDR3 sequences; about 15% were seen once. The input for sequencing was PBMCs from the stem cell graft donor, taken from the stem cell graft. The receptor source for this set is a human donor who donated a stem cell graft to a child with acute lymphoblastic leukemia.

In this sample, this clonotype turned up many times. The V and J genes are TRBV5-1 and TRBJ2-7; 7 nucleotides align to TRBD2. This CDR3 is built from 13 residues. The V and J ends lost 4 bases and 2 bases, in that order; junction bases with no gene match: 3. Per germline, CDR1 SGHRS and CDR2 YFSETQ. The CDR3 here is CASSRGTTYEQYF. The CDR3 bases are TGCGCCAGCAGCCGCGGGACTACCTACGAGCAGTACTTC.

There are many counts of this clonotype. The V call is TRBV5-1, the J call TRBJ1-6; 7 bases map to TRBD1. The V and J ends lost 3 bases and 8 bases, in that order; junction bases with no gene match: 20. The CDR3 totals 19 residues. CDR1 is SGHRS and CDR2 is YFSETQ in the germline V gene. This CDR3 reads CASSSGDSLLLGRDSPLHF. CDR3 bases: TGCGCCAGCAGCTCCGGGGACAGCCTTCTCCTCGGAAGAGATTCACCCCTCCACTTT.

This clonotype has a count of ten or more. The V and J genes are TRBV12-3 or TRBV12-4 and TRBJ1-1; 8 nucleotides line up with TRBD1. V was clipped by 6 bases and J by 2 bases; unmatched bases: 5. The CDR3 consists of 14 residues. In nucleotides, the CDR3 is TGTGCCAGCAGAAGGACAGGGCTAAACACTGAAGCTTTCTTT. This codes for CASRRTGLNTEAFF.

This clonotype was seen repeatedly, ten times or more. The rearrangement uses TRBV5-1 and TRBJ2-5; perhaps TRBD1 as D (6 bases). V dropped 7 bases and J dropped 5 bases, with 15 bases sitting between them. Germline-derived CDR1 and CDR2 are SGHRS and YFSETQ. The CDR3 extends over 13 amino acids. As DNA, the CDR3 is TGCGCCAGCCGGGACCTCAGGGGCGAGACCCAGTACTTC. Translation gives CASRDLRGETQYF.

With regard to this clonotype: A read error may be the cause here, since a much bigger clone is one base away. The chain is built from TRBV12-3 or TRBV12-4 and TRBJ2-7; perhaps TRBD1 as D (5 bases). The CDR3 is 14 residues long. The V gene lost 4 bases and the J gene lost 4 bases, with 14 bases spanning the gap. CDR3 in DNA: TGTGCCAGCAGTTGGGCAGGGTGGGGTTACGAGCAGTACTTC. Translation gives CASSWAGWGYEQYF.

For this clonotype: One end of the junction varies from germline; a read error may be responsible. The rearrangement joins TRBV7-7 to TRBJ2-1, with 9 nucleotides matching TRBD1. The V gene's germline CDR1 is SSHAT and CDR2 FNYEAQ (reference sequence). The CDR3 has 17 amino acids. The CDR3 spells CASSPYRDRASYNEQFF. DNA of the CDR3: TGTGCTAGCAGCCCTTATAGGGACAGGGCTTCCTACAATGAGCAGTTCTTC.

This clonotype was recorded many times. This sequence joins TRBV6-1 and TRBJ2-7; unclear D gene. V was trimmed by 2 bases and J by 5 bases, leaving 7 bases between them. Germline V gene data show CDR1 as MNHNS and CDR2 as SASEGT. The CDR3 is 12 amino acids. The chain's CDR3 is CASSEWSNEQYF. The CDR3 DNA sequence: TGTGCCAGCAGTGAATGGAGTAACGAGCAGTACTTC.

This clonotype was seen ten or more times. The chain employs TRBV7-2 and TRBJ2-7; D perhaps matches TRBD1 (5 bases). The CDR3 length is 14 residues. Germline-derived CDR1 and CDR2 are SGHTA and FQGNSA. Trimming took 1 base from V and 7 from J, leaving 14 bases between them. The CDR3: CASSLEFDSWEQYF. The CDR3 DNA follows: TGTGCCAGCAGCTTAGAGTTCGACAGCTGGGAGCAGTACTTC.

This clonotype was detected ten times or more. This CDR3 is CASSLVQANEQFF. CDR3 nucleotide sequence: TGTGCCAGCAGCTTAGTACAGGCCAATGAGCAGTTCTTC. The chain couples TRBV7-8 to TRBJ2-1; D might be TRBD1 (5 bases). The CDR3 is 13 amino acids. V lost 1 base and J lost 6, with 7 bases in between. CDR1 is SGHVS, CDR2 FQNEAQ, per germline. Complete variable domain (other parts from reference TRBV7-8 and TRBJ2-1): GAGVSQSPRYKVAKRGQDVALRCDPISGHVSLFWYQQALGQGPEFLTYFQNEAQLDKSGLPSDRFFAERPEGSVSTLKIQRTQQEDSAVYLCASSLVQANEQFFGPGTRLTVL.

This clonotype was counted at least ten times. This chain connects TRBV12-3 or TRBV12-4 to TRBJ1-2, with D hard to call. With 6 bases removed from V and 3 bases from J, the gap between germline ends came to 11 bases. CDR3 length: 13 amino acids. DNA for the CDR3: TGTGCCAGCAGCCGTAGCACAGACTATGGCTACACCTTC. Its translation is CASSRSTDYGYTF.

At least ten counts were recorded for this clonotype. The chain couples TRBV10-3 to TRBJ1-5, with D perhaps TRBD1 (5 bases). The CDR3 has 14 amino acids. In germline, CDR1 is ENHRY, CDR2 SYGVKD. With 0 bases removed from V and 10 bases from J, the gap between germline ends came to 13 bases. The CDR3 spells CAISESGGRGPQHF. In DNA, the CDR3 is TGTGCCATCAGTGAGTCTGGGGGGAGGGGTCCCCAGCATTTT.

There are many counts of this clonotype. The chain carries TRBV20-1 and TRBJ2-7, with D tentatively TRBD1 (6 bases). Germline V CDR1 and CDR2: DFQATT, SNEGSKA (reference sequence). The CDR3 runs to 13 residues. V lost 5 bases, J lost 4 bases, and 15 bases lay in between. CDR3 sequence: CSAYRDTGYEQYF. The DNA of the CDR3 is TGCAGTGCTTACCGGGACACAGGATACGAGCAGTACTTC.

At least ten counts were recorded for this clonotype. This chain uses TRBV5-1 with TRBJ2-1; perhaps TRBD1 as D (5 bases). Germline CDR1 and CDR2: SGHRS and YFSETQ. The CDR3 runs to 14 residues. Trimming removed 5 bases from V and 5 bases from J, with 14 bases in between. The CDR3 is CASSQVGAHNEQFF. In nucleotides, the CDR3 is TGCGCCAGCAGTCAGGTAGGGGCCCACAATGAGCAGTTCTTC.

This clonotype was seen ten or more times. The chain joins TRBV5-1 to TRBJ1-2; tentatively, D is TRBD1 (6 bases). V was pared by 3 bases and J by 4 bases, with 16 bases between. CDR1 and CDR2 (germline): SGHRS, YFSETQ. The length of the CDR3 is 15 residues. The CDR3 nucleotides are TGCGCCAGCAGCTCCCAGGGGATCTGGGGCTATGGCTACACCTTC. This encodes CASSSQGIWGYGYTF.

This clonotype was detected many times. This chain links TRBV12-3 or TRBV12-4 with TRBJ2-5, with D maybe TRBD1 (5 bases). CDR3 length equals 13 residues. V lost 2 bases, J lost 7 bases, and 11 bases lay in between. The CDR3 is CASSLSVQGTQYF. CDR3 nucleotides: TGTGCCAGCAGTTTATCGGTCCAGGGGACCCAGTACTTC.

This clonotype has ten or more counts. V gene TRBV7-8 combines with J gene TRBJ1-2, with 7 positions matching TRBD1. The CDR3 extends over 15 amino acids. Germline V gives CDR1 SGHVS, CDR2 FQNEAQ. The V and J ends lost 4 bases and 2 bases, in that order; junction bases with no gene match: 7. The CDR3 bases are TGTGCCAGCAGCTATGACAGGGATTTGAACTATGGCTACACCTTC. Its protein is CASSYDRDLNYGYTF.

This clonotype was detected many times. The rearrangement uses TRBV28 and TRBJ2-7; D is undetermined. Trimming stripped 5 bases from V and 9 bases from J, with 11 bases between. This CDR3 is 11 amino acids long. Germline loops: CDR1 MDHEN, CDR2 SYDVKM. The CDR3 here is CASSLGPLQYF. The DNA of the CDR3 is TGTGCCAGCAGTCTTGGACCGTTGCAGTACTTC.

This clonotype was detected many times. This rearrangement joins TRBV11-1 to TRBJ2-1; 7 nucleotides line up with TRBD2. Trimming removed 3 bases from V and 1 base from J; junction bases left unmatched: 3. Germline CDR1 reads SGHAT; CDR2 reads FQDESV (reference sequence). The CDR3 loop spans 15 amino acids. CDR3 loop: CASSFDSGSYNEQFF. For the CDR3, the DNA is TGTGCCAGCAGCTTCGATAGCGGGTCCTACAATGAGCAGTTCTTC. Combining the CDR3 with reference TRBV11-1 and TRBJ2-1 gives the whole variable domain EAEVAQSPRYKITEKSQAVAFWCDPISGHATLYWYRQILGQGPELLVQFQDESVVDDSQLPKDRFSAERLKGVDSTLKIQPAELGDSAMYLCASSFDSGSYNEQFFGPGTRLTVL.

The rearrangement uses TRBV24-1 and TRBJ1-1; possible D gene TRBD1, 6 bases. This CDR3 has 15 residues. CDR1 is KGHDR and CDR2 is SFDVKD in the germline V gene. Trimming removed 3 bases from V and 3 bases from J, with 13 bases in between. CDR3 nucleotides: TGTGCCACCAGTGATCCCGACAGGCCGGACACTGAAGCTTTCTTT. It translates to CATSDPDRPDTEAFF.

In its sample, this clonotype was seen many times. This chain uses TRBV20-1 with TRBJ1-2; 10 bases fit TRBD1. CDR1 is DFQATT, CDR2 SNEGSKA, per germline (reference sequence). The trim removed 0 bases at V and 10 bases at J, leaving 8 bases unmatched. The CDR3 loop spans 14 amino acids. CDR3 protein: CSARDTGTGADYTF. Written as DNA, the CDR3 is TGCAGTGCTAGAGATACCGGGACAGGGGCAGACTACACCTTC.

This clonotype was detected ten times or more. The chain carries TRBV7-8 and TRBJ2-1; the match to TRBD1 covers 7 bases. This CDR3 comprises 16 residues. CDR1 is SGHVS, CDR2 FQNEAQ, per germline. V was pared by 0 bases and J by 4 bases, with 6 bases of the junction left unmatched. The CDR3 protein is CASSLAPGQRYNEQFF. The CDR3 coding sequence is TGTGCCAGCAGCTTAGCACCGGGACAGAGATACAATGAGCAGTTCTTC. Based on the CDR3 plus reference TRBV7-8 and TRBJ2-1, the full variable domain is GAGVSQSPRYKVAKRGQDVALRCDPISGHVSLFWYQQALGQGPEFLTYFQNEAQLDKSGLPSDRFFAERPEGSVSTLKIQRTQQEDSAVYLCASSLAPGQRYNEQFFGPGTRLTVL.

The sample holds many counts of this clonotype. The chain joins TRBV12-3 or TRBV12-4 to TRBJ1-2; D is undetermined. The CDR3 runs to 13 residues. With 5 bases removed from V and 4 bases from J, the gap between germline ends came to 11 bases. CDR3 nucleotides: TGTGCCAGCAGTCTACGGGTCTCCTATGGCTACACCTTC. Amino acids: CASSLRVSYGYTF.

This clonotype was found many times. The V and J genes are TRBV20-1 and TRBJ2-1; 12 nucleotides line up with TRBD2. Trimming at V came to 6 bases and at J to 7 bases, leaving 7 bases not matched to a gene. There are 14 residues in the CDR3. Looked up from germline, CDR1 is DFQATT and CDR2 is SNEGSKA (reference sequence). The CDR3 region is CSAVLAGGGNEQFF. CDR3 bases: TGCAGTGCCGTACTAGCGGGAGGAGGGAATGAGCAGTTCTTC.

This clonotype was seen ten or more times. The CDR3 DNA sequence: TGCAGCGCCGTGCGGGGAGGTGGCAATCAGCCCCAGCATTTT. Protein product: CSAVRGGGNQPQHF. This sequence joins TRBV20-1 and TRBJ1-5; no clear D gene. CDR3 length equals 14 residues. Germline V gene sequence: CDR1 DFQATT, CDR2 SNEGSKA (reference sequence).

This clonotype has a count of ten or more. The rearrangement links TRBV7-2 to TRBJ2-3; D remains unclear. CDR1 and CDR2 from the germline V gene are SGHTA and FQGNSA. Trimming removed 5 bases from V and 6 bases from J, with 12 bases in between. The CDR3 totals 13 residues. CDR3 in amino acids: CASSLVSVDTQYF. The CDR3 nucleotides read TGTGCCAGCAGCCTCGTTTCGGTCGATACGCAGTATTTT.

This sequence joins TRBV4-1 and TRBJ2-7; 11 bases map to TRBD1. V trimming: 0 bases; J trimming: 6 bases; junction bases outside the gene matches: 13. The CDR3 sequence is 18 residues long. Germline CDR1 and CDR2: MGHRA and YSYEKL. This CDR3 reads CASSQDAYWDRGSGEQYF. The DNA for the CDR3 is TGCGCCAGCAGCCAAGATGCCTATTGGGACAGGGGGTCTGGCGAGCAGTACTTC.

This clonotype was counted between two and nine times. V is TRBV13 and J is TRBJ2-7; 11 bases fit TRBD2. The germline gives CDR1 PRHDT, CDR2 FYEKMQ (reference sequence). Unmatched junction bases numbered 12, after V lost 4 bases and J lost 4 bases. The CDR3 contains 17 residues. The DNA for the CDR3 is TGTGCCAGCAGCTCAGAGCTAGCGGGAGGAGTGGAATACGAGCAGTACTTC. As protein: CASSSELAGGVEYEQYF. The full variable domain, with the rest looked up from reference TRBV13 and TRBJ2-7, is AAGVIQSPRHLIKEKRETATLKCYPIPRHDTVYWYQQGPGQDPQFLISFYEKMQSDKGSIPDRFSAQQFSDYHSELNMSSLELGDSALYFCASSSELAGGVEYEQYFGPGTRLTVT.

This clonotype was counted many times. The rearrangement uses TRBV5-1 and TRBJ2-1; the D call may be TRBD1 or TRBD2 (7 bases each). Germline loops: CDR1 SGHRS, CDR2 YFSETQ. The CDR3 has 15 amino acids. With 1 base removed from V and 5 bases from J, the gap between germline ends came to 13 bases. The DNA for the CDR3 is TGCGCCAGCAGCTTGAGTCCAGGGGGGGACAATGAGCAGTTCTTC. The encoded protein is CASSLSPGGDNEQFF.